A single sample gave rise to the 21 T cell receptor beta chains below, sequenced in a study of blood T cell repertoires in COVID-19. Measured with immunoSEQ multiplex PCR; TCRdb has only the in-frame clones, and not every one. Here the sample spans approximately 400,000 clones, approximately 90% being singletons. Sequencing was carried out using PBMCs or T cells enriched from blood (not recorded which). These receptors all come from a woman under 30 who had recovered from COVID-19.

The chain links TRBV6-6 to TRBJ1-6, with TRBD1 matching 10 bases. This CDR3 has 18 residues. Germline V CDR1 and CDR2: MNHNY, SVGAGI (reference sequence). V gave up 5 bases and J gave up 4 bases; unmatched junction bases: 11. The CDR3 coding sequence is TGTGCCAGCAGTCTACCGCGGGACAGGGGAGGATATAATTCACCCCTCCACTTT. It encodes CASSLPRDRGGYNSPLHF.

V gene TRBV9 combines with J gene TRBJ1-4; 7 bases line up with TRBD1. Germline CDR1 SGDLS, CDR2 YYNGEE. The CDR3 is 15 residues long. The V gene end was trimmed by 2 bases and the J gene end by 5 bases; junction bases not matched to a gene: 6. The CDR3 bases are TGTGCCAGCAGCGTCCTGACAGGGCGAAATGAAAAACTGTTTTTT. Amino acid sequence: CASSVLTGRNEKLFF.

The chain has TRBV6-5 and TRBJ1-2; 7 bases are a match to TRBD1. V was clipped by 6 bases and J by 5 bases; unmatched bases: 9. This CDR3 has 14 amino acids. Germline lookup yields CDR1 MNHEY and CDR2 SVGAGI. The CDR3 here is CASRQQGSGYGYTF. CDR3 DNA: TGTGCCAGCAGACAACAGGGGAGCGGTTATGGCTACACCTTC.

J is TRBJ2-7 and V is TRBV4-1, with D perhaps matching TRBD1 (5 bases). This CDR3 has 16 amino acids. Germline CDR1 MGHRA, CDR2 YSYEKL. Deletions cut 0 bases from V and 2 bases from J, with 14 bases between. The CDR3 spells CASSQDPSGRTYEQYF. CDR3 bases: TGCGCCAGCAGCCAAGACCCGTCAGGGCGTACCTACGAGCAGTACTTC.

V and J are TRBV12-3 or TRBV12-4 and TRBJ1-1; D uncertain. The ends were cut back, 3 bases at V and 9 bases at J, with 8 bases in the middle. There are 11 residues in the CDR3. The CDR3 here is CASSLGVQAFF. The CDR3 nucleotides are TGTGCCAGCAGTTTGGGCGTACAAGCTTTCTTT.

V and J are TRBV7-6 and TRBJ2-3, with D perhaps TRBD1 (6 bases). V lost 0 bases, J lost 0 bases, and 7 bases lay in between. Germline CDR1 SGHVS, CDR2 FNYEAQ. The CDR3 contains 15 residues. The CDR3 DNA reads TGTGCCAGCAGCTTAGCGGGGGCAAGCACAGATACGCAGTATTTT. Its translation: CASSLAGASTDTQYF.

This clone was seen only once. V gene TRBV6-2 or TRBV6-3 combines with J gene TRBJ2-3; D might be TRBD1 (5 bases). V lost 5 bases to trimming and J lost 3 bases, with 9 bases between them. CDR1 MNHEY and CDR2 SVGEGT come from the germline V gene. The CDR3 runs 13 residues. The CDR3 coding sequence is TGTGCCAGCAGTCCAGGGTTAACAGATACGCAGTATTTT. Translation gives CASSPGLTDTQYF.

The chain combines TRBV9 with TRBJ2-1, with 16 nucleotides matching TRBD2. The V gene's germline CDR1 is SGDLS and CDR2 YYNGEE. V was pared by 0 bases and J by 0 bases, with 6 bases of the junction left unmatched. The CDR3 sequence is 20 residues long. CDR3 in DNA: TGTGCCAGCAGCGTAGCTTTTGGGACTAGCGGGGGGGGCTCCTACAATGAGCAGTTCTTC. It codes for CASSVAFGTSGGGSYNEQFF.

This clone occurred once. The chain employs TRBV6-5 and TRBJ2-5; 15 bases line up with TRBD2. V lost 7 bases, J lost 4 bases, and 1 base stayed unmatched. Germline V CDR1 and CDR2: MNHEY, SVGAGI. The CDR3 has 14 amino acids. The CDR3 nucleotides are TGTGCCAGCACGGGACTAGCGGGGGGAGAGACCCAGTACTTC. This codes for CASTGLAGGETQYF.

The genes are TRBV6-6 and TRBJ1-1; 9 bases map to TRBD1. Germline CDR1 and CDR2: MNHNY and SVGAGI (reference sequence). The CDR3 has 17 residues. V trimming: 5 bases; J trimming: 1 base; junction bases outside the gene matches: 11. CDR3 sequence: CASSPAHGQGRNTEAFF. The CDR3 DNA follows: TGTGCCAGCAGTCCCGCCCATGGACAGGGGAGGAACACTGAAGCTTTCTTT.

This chain joins TRBV3-1 (or the pseudogene TRBV3-2) and TRBJ1-1, with 11 bases identical to TRBD1. This CDR3 comprises 17 residues. The V gene's germline CDR1 is LGHDT and CDR2 YNNKEL (reference sequence). The V gene end was trimmed by 3 bases and the J gene end by 3 bases; junction bases not matched to a gene: 9. CDR3 in DNA: TGTGCCAGCAGCCAGGACAGGGGGCAGAGGTTGGACACTGAAGCTTTCTTT. It translates to CASSQDRGQRLDTEAFF.

CDR3 DNA sequence: TGCGCCAGCAGCCCGGGGACATCTAGCAATCAGCCCCAGCATTTT. This codes for CASSPGTSSNQPQHF. This rearrangement joins TRBV5-1 to TRBJ1-5, with D possibly being TRBD1 (6 bases). The CDR3 covers 15 residues. Germline-derived CDR1 and CDR2 are SGHRS and YFSETQ. V dropped 4 bases and J dropped 0 bases, with 11 bases sitting between them.

This sequence joins TRBV4-2 and TRBJ2-2; TRBD2 agrees at 11 bases. The CDR3 sequence is 16 residues long. CDR1 and CDR2 from the germline V gene are LGHNA and YNFKEQ. Trimming removed 4 bases from V and 2 bases from J; junction bases left unmatched: 3. CDR3 nucleotide sequence: TGTGCCAGCAGCCTTGGGACTAGCGGAAACACCGGGGAGCTGTTTTTT. The encoded protein is CASSLGTSGNTGELFF.

V is TRBV12-3 or TRBV12-4 and J is TRBJ2-7; 7 nucleotides agree with TRBD1. The CDR3 has 12 residues. With V trimmed by 6 bases and J by 3 bases, 2 bases remained unmatched. In DNA form, the CDR3 reads TGTGCCAGCAGCAGGACAGGCTACGAGCAGTACTTC. Translating it yields CASSRTGYEQYF.

Here the CDR3 reads CASSLERTGTSGNTIYF. The CDR3 nucleotides are TGTGCCAGCAGCTTAGAAAGGACAGGGACTTCTGGAAACACCATATATTTT. V is TRBV11-2 and J is TRBJ1-3; TRBD1 matches at 8 bases. CDR1 is SGHAT and CDR2 is FQNNGV in the germline V gene. J was trimmed by 1 base and V by 0 bases; bases with no gene match: 5. This CDR3 contains 17 residues.

The chain employs TRBV6-5 and TRBJ1-1, with D possibly matching TRBD1 (6 bases). There are 15 residues in the CDR3. CDR1 MNHEY and CDR2 SVGAGI come from the germline V gene. Trimming removed 3 bases at V and 1 base at J, with 12 bases between. CDR3 protein: CASSYGGAGNTEAFF. CDR3 bases: TGTGCCAGCAGTTATGGGGGGGCGGGGAACACTGAAGCTTTCTTT.

The sample holds one count of this clone. The V gene is TRBV5-4, the J gene TRBJ1-2, with TRBD1 matching over 7 bases. This CDR3 comprises 15 residues. Germline V gene sequence: CDR1 SGHNT, CDR2 YYREEE (reference sequence). V lost 4 bases, J lost 0 bases, and 6 bases stayed unmatched. The CDR3 here is CASSARQGPNYGYTF. The DNA for the CDR3 is TGTGCCAGCAGCGCCAGACAGGGACCTAACTATGGCTACACCTTC. Looking up the rest from reference TRBV5-4 and TRBJ1-2 gives the full variable domain: ETGVTQSPTHLIKTRGQQVTLRCSSQSGHNTVSWYQQALGQGPQFIFQYYREEENGRGNFPPRFSGLQFPNYSSELNVNALELDDSALYLCASSARQGPNYGYTFGSGTRLTVV.

The J gene is TRBJ1-2, the V gene TRBV4-1; D might be TRBD1 (6 bases). Between the trimmed V and J ends, which lost 0 bases and 5 bases, there was a span of 13 bases. The CDR3 contains 15 residues. Germline lookup yields CDR1 MGHRA and CDR2 YSYEKL. The CDR3 sequence: CASSQDRGRGYGYTF. CDR3 in DNA: TGCGCCAGCAGCCAAGATCGAGGCAGGGGTTATGGCTACACCTTC.

The gene calls are TRBV2 and TRBJ1-1; the D gene is possibly TRBD1 (6 bases). Germline CDR1 and CDR2: SNHLY and FYNNEI. V was shortened by 6 bases and J by 3 bases, with 14 bases between the two germline ends. The CDR3 is made up of 14 amino acids. The CDR3 here is CASSVAGVDTEAFF. CDR3 DNA: TGTGCCAGCAGCGTAGCAGGGGTGGACACTGAAGCTTTCTTT.

The chain carries TRBV29-1 and TRBJ1-2, with D perhaps matching TRBD1 (5 bases). Looked up from germline, CDR1 is SQVTM and CDR2 is ANQGSEA. The CDR3 spans 13 residues. Between the trimmed V and J ends, which lost 6 bases and 6 bases, there was a span of 17 bases. CDR3 sequence: CSVGAGGEHGYTF. For the CDR3, the DNA is TGCAGCGTAGGAGCGGGGGGGGAGCATGGCTACACCTTC. The whole variable domain, remainder taken from reference TRBV29-1 and TRBJ1-2, is SAVISQKPSRDICQRGTSLTIQCQVDSQVTMMFWYRQQPGQSLTLIATANQGSEATYESGFVIDKFPISRPNLTFSTLTVSNMSPEDSSIYLCSVGAGGEHGYTFGSGTRLTVV.

The J gene is TRBJ1-1, the V gene TRBV5-1; maybe TRBD1 (5 bases). V was cut by 1 base and J by 4 bases, with 8 bases left in between. Germline loops: CDR1 SGHRS, CDR2 YFSETQ. The CDR3 has 13 amino acids. CDR3: CASSLWGGTEAFF. The CDR3, as DNA: TGCGCCAGCAGCTTGTGGGGGGGCACTGAAGCTTTCTTT.